The 20 T cell receptor beta chains presented below share a single source sample, sequenced in a study of vaccination effects on CD4 cells after COVID-19. Using immunoSEQ multiplex PCR, the repertoire was profiled, and TCRdb retains in-frame clones only, with some absent. The table has tens of thousands of clones, 76% seen once. These TCRs are of unknown antigen specificity. Culture lasted approximately 10 days before CD4+ T cell isolation. This individual contracted SARS-CoV-2 between March and December 2020, as verified by PCR. The vaccine given was either BNT162b2 or mRNA-1273, in two doses. The sequences come from CD4+ T cells from PBMCs cultured without peptide, collected after COVID-19 vaccination. The receptors were sampled from a human donor who had a prior SARS-CoV-2 infection.

The chain couples TRBV11-2 to TRBJ2-3; D uncertain. CDR1 and CDR2 (germline): SGHAT, FQNNGV. The CDR3 is 15 residues long. The V end lost 8 bases, the J end lost 0 bases, and 15 bases lay between the germline ends. CDR3 in amino acids: CASGRLVTSTDTQYF. In nucleotides, the CDR3 is TGTGCCAGCGGACGCCTGGTTACTAGCACAGATACGCAGTATTTT.

As concerns this clone: The junction differs from germline at one of its ends, possibly a read error. V usage is TRBV7-7 and J usage is TRBJ2-5; D might be TRBD1 or TRBD2, each matching 5 bases. The germline CDR1 and CDR2 sequences are SSHAT and FNYEAQ (reference sequence). The CDR3 runs 14 residues. CDR3 nucleotides: TGTGCTAGCAGCCCCGGGGCCCTGCGGGAGACCCAGTACTTC. This translates into CASSPGALRETQYF.

In this sample, this clone turned up a few times. The gene calls are TRBV2 and TRBJ2-7; D might be TRBD1 (6 bases). V lost 8 bases to trimming and J lost 2 bases, with 25 bases between them. The length of the CDR3 is 17 residues. The germline CDR1 and CDR2 sequences are SNHLY and FYNNEI. The CDR3 here is CASAVSGQRSPTYEQYF. In nucleotides, the CDR3 is TGTGCCAGCGCAGTTAGTGGACAGCGGAGCCCCACCTACGAGCAGTACTTC.

This rearrangement joins TRBV5-1 to TRBJ1-3; unclear D gene. Germline-derived CDR1 and CDR2 are SGHRS and YFSETQ. V lost 0 bases and J 1 base, leaving 11 bases between the germline ends. This CDR3 is 16 amino acids long. CDR3 residues: CASSLGPDRSGNTIYF. CDR3 nucleotide sequence: TGCGCCAGCAGCTTGGGACCGGACCGGTCTGGAAACACCATATATTTT.

In its sample, this clone was seen a few times. This chain joins TRBV5-1 and TRBJ2-1; TRBD2 aligns across 8 bases. Germline CDR1 and CDR2: SGHRS and YFSETQ. The V segment lost 4 bases and the J segment 8 bases; nucleotides outside the gene matches: 17. The CDR3 covers 17 residues. The CDR3 DNA sequence: TGCGCCAGCAGCCGTCCCGCCTGGGCCCTCGGGAGGGATGAGCAGTTCTTC. Protein: CASSRPAWALGRDEQFF.

In this sample, this clone turned up once. V usage is TRBV5-1 and J usage is TRBJ1-3; D is unclear. The CDR3 loop spans 16 amino acids. Trimming cost V 0 bases and J 4 bases, with 14 bases left between them. Per the germline V gene, CDR1 is SGHRS and CDR2 is YFSETQ. The CDR3 nucleotides read TGCGCCAGCAGCTTGGCCCAAGTGGGGTACGGAAACACCATATATTTT. This encodes CASSLAQVGYGNTIYF. The full variable domain, rest sourced from reference TRBV5-1 and TRBJ1-3, is KAGVTQTPRYLIKTRGQQVTLSCSPISGHRSVSWYQQTPGQGLQFLFEYFSETQRNKGNFPGRFSGRQFSNSRSEMNVSTLELGDSALYLCASSLAQVGYGNTIYFGEGSWLTVV.

This chain links TRBV10-3 with TRBJ2-1, with TRBD1 matching over 8 bases. This CDR3 region has 17 residues. The V and J ends lost 3 bases and 4 bases, in that order; junction bases with no gene match: 11. The germline gives CDR1 ENHRY, CDR2 SYGVKD. The CDR3: CAISDRTSGGGYNEQFF. In DNA, the CDR3 is TGTGCCATCAGTGATCGTACCTCAGGGGGCGGTTACAATGAGCAGTTCTTC.

V is TRBV30 and J is TRBJ1-3; D perhaps matches TRBD1 (5 bases). Germline V CDR1 and CDR2: GTSNPN, SVGIG (reference sequence). Trimming took 5 bases from V and 3 from J, leaving 11 bases between them. The CDR3 sequence is 13 residues long. CDR3 coding DNA: TGTGCCTGGGAAAAGGGGTATGGAAACACCATATATTTT. It is translated as CAWEKGYGNTIYF. The full variable domain, its missing parts supplied by reference TRBV30 and TRBJ1-3, is SQTIHQWPATLVQPVGSPLSLECTVEGTSNPNLYWYRQAAGRGLQLLFYSVGIGQISSEVPQNLSASRPQDRQFILSSKKLLLSDSGFYLCAWEKGYGNTIYFGEGSWLTVV.

In this sample, this clone turned up a few times. This chain joins TRBV27 and TRBJ2-7; D unresolved. Trimming removed 3 bases at V and 2 bases at J, with 11 bases between. The CDR3 covers 14 residues. Germline CDR1 MNHEY, CDR2 SMNVEV (reference sequence). As DNA, the CDR3 is TGTGCCAGCAGTTTGCTTGGCGGAACCTACGAGCAGTACTTC. It is translated as CASSLLGGTYEQYF.

CDR3 residues: CASRGVSVEKLFF. CDR3 DNA: TGTGCCAGCAGAGGGGTCAGTGTGGAAAAACTGTTTTTT. V gene TRBV2 combines with J gene TRBJ1-4; D possibly corresponds to TRBD1 (5 bases). V was cut by 6 bases and J by 8 bases, with 13 bases left in between. This CDR3 spans 13 amino acids. Germline V gene data show CDR1 as SNHLY and CDR2 as FYNNEI.

The chain has TRBV20-1 and TRBJ2-1, with 8 bases identical to TRBD2. The CDR3 runs to 17 residues. With V trimmed by 3 bases and J by 4 bases, 14 bases remained unmatched. Germline V CDR1 and CDR2: DFQATT, SNEGSKA (reference sequence). The CDR3 DNA follows: TGCAGTGCTAGTATGAGAAGCGGGAGTCTGTCGTACAATGAGCAGTTCTTC. Translated, it gives CSASMRSGSLSYNEQFF.

This clone was seen a few times. The chain uses TRBV2 and TRBJ1-6; no clear D. CDR3 length equals 14 residues. V gave up 0 bases and J gave up 7 bases, with 7 bases separating them. Germline CDR1 reads SNHLY; CDR2 reads FYNNEI. CDR3 loop: CASSEAGRNSPLHF. The CDR3 coding sequence is TGTGCCAGCAGTGAAGCGGGGAGGAATTCACCCCTCCACTTT.

The chain couples TRBV12-3 or TRBV12-4 to TRBJ1-2; D remains unclear. CDR3 length: 11 residues. V gave up 8 bases and J gave up 5 bases, with 9 bases separating them. Here the CDR3 DNA reads TGTGCCAGCGGGAACGGATATGGCTACACCTTC. This codes for CASGNGYGYTF.

The chain uses TRBV7-2 and TRBJ2-7, with D possibly being TRBD1 or TRBD2 (5 bases each). The V gene's germline CDR1 is SGHTA and CDR2 FQGNSA. V dropped 8 bases and J dropped 3 bases, with 14 bases sitting between them. This CDR3 is built from 13 residues. The CDR3: CASRRDENYEQYF. DNA of the CDR3: TGTGCCAGCCGCCGGGACGAAAACTACGAGCAGTACTTC.

The chain combines TRBV9 with TRBJ2-7; 9 positions match TRBD1. This CDR3 region has 15 residues. J was trimmed by 6 bases and V by 10 bases; bases with no gene match: 17. From germline, CDR1 is SGDLS and CDR2 YYNGEE. DNA of the CDR3: TGTGCCGGAGCGGGGAGGGGACAGGGACGTAGCGAGCAGTACTTC. It yields the protein CAGAGRGQGRSEQYF.

The chain uses TRBV15 and TRBJ2-2; no reliable D call. Trimming left V 0 bases short and J 5 bases short, with 7 bases between. CDR1 is LNHNV and CDR2 is YYDKDF in the germline V gene (reference sequence). The CDR3 has 14 residues. The CDR3 spells CATSRDGLTGELFF. The CDR3 DNA sequence: TGTGCCACCAGCAGAGACGGGCTGACCGGGGAGCTGTTTTTT.

The rearrangement links TRBV30 to TRBJ1-2, with 8 bases matching TRBD1. V was pared by 0 bases and J by 9 bases, with 9 bases of the junction left unmatched. CDR3 length equals 14 residues. Germline lookup yields CDR1 GTSNPN and CDR2 SVGIG (reference sequence). CDR3 DNA: TGTGCCTGGAGTGTACGCGGCAGGGGGCTTCGCTACACCTTC. It specifies CAWSVRGRGLRYTF.

The V gene is TRBV7-3, the J gene TRBJ2-3; D is uncertain. V was trimmed by 1 base and J by 1 base, leaving 9 bases between them. The CDR3 has 15 residues. CDR1 is SGHTA and CDR2 is FQGTGA in the germline V gene. This CDR3 is CASSLRVVGTDTQYF. DNA of the CDR3: TGTGCCAGCAGCTTAAGAGTAGTGGGCACAGATACGCAGTATTTT.

The CDR3 is CASSVGQGAGEKLFF. DNA for the CDR3: TGTGCCAGCAGCGTAGGGCAGGGGGCCGGGGAAAAACTGTTTTTT. The chain is built from TRBV9 and TRBJ1-4, with TRBD1 matching over 8 bases. V dropped 0 bases and J dropped 8; count of bases not matched to a gene: 6. This CDR3 comprises 15 residues. CDR1 and CDR2 (germline): SGDLS, YYNGEE.

This clone showed up just once. The J gene is TRBJ1-5, the V gene TRBV27, with 7 bases fitting TRBD1. Germline CDR1 and CDR2: MNHEY and SMNVEV (reference sequence). V dropped 6 bases and J dropped 7; count of bases not matched to a gene: 6. This CDR3 has 13 residues. The DNA of the CDR3 is TGTGCCAGCAGCCGACAGGGAACCCAGCCCCAGCATTTT. Translating gives CASSRQGTQPQHF.